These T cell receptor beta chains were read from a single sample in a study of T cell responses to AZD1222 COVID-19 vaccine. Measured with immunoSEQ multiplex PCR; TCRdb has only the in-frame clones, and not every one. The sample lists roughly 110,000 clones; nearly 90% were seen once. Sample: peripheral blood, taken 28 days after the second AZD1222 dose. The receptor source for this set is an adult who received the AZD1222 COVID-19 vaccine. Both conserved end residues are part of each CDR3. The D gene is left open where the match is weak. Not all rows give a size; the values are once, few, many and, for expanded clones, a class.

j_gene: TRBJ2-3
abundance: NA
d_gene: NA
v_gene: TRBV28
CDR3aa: CASSFGDRTDTQYF
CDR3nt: TGTGCCAGCAGTTTCGGGGATAGAACCGATACGCAGTATTTT

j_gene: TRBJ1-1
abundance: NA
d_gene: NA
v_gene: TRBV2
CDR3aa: CASLLGGIAEAFF
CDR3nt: TGTGCCAGCCTCCTCGGAGGGATTGCCGAAGCTTTCTTT

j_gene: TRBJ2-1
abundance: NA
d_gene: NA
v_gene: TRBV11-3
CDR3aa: CASSSTYPPEGPGNEQFF
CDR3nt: TGTGCCAGCAGCTCTACCTACCCTCCGGAGGGGCCGGGAAATGAGCAGTTCTTC

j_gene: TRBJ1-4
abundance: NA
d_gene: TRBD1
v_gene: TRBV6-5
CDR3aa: CASSTGTVVQKLFF
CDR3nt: TGTGCCAGCAGTACCGGGACAGTAGTTCAAAAACTGTTTTTT

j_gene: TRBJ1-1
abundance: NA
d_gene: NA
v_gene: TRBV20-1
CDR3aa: CSASGNPNTEAFF
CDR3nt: TGCAGTGCTAGTGGCAATCCGAACACTGAAGCTTTCTTT

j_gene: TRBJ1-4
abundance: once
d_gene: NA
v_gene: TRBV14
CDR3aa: CASSHRGAGDEKLFF
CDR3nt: TGTGCCAGCAGCCATAGGGGAGCGGGAGATGAAAAACTGTTTTTT

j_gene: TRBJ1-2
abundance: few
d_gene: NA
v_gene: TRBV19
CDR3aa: CASSSGHFYGYTF
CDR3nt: TGTGCCAGTAGTTCGGGACACTTCTATGGCTACACCTTC

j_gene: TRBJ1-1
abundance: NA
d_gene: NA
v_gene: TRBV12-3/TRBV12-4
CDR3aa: CASSIRRGTEAFF
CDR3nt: TGTGCCAGCAGTATCAGAAGGGGCACTGAAGCTTTCTTT

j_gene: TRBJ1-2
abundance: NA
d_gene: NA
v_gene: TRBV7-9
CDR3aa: CASSLEGKGNGYTF
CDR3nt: TGTGCCAGCAGCTTAGAAGGCAAGGGGAATGGCTACACCTTC

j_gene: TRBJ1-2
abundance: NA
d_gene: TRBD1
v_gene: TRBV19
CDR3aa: CASTTGTETFNYGYTF
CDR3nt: TGTGCCAGCACCACGGGGACAGAGACTTTCAACTATGGCTACACCTTC

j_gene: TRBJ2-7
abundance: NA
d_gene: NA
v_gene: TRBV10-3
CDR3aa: CAISGTAKSYEQYF
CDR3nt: TGTGCCATCAGTGGGACAGCGAAATCCTACGAGCAGTACTTC

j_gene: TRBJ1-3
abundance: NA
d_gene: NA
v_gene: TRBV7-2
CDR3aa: CASSQHTGSSGNTIYF
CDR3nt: TGTGCCAGCAGCCAACATACAGGGTCCTCTGGAAACACCATATATTTT

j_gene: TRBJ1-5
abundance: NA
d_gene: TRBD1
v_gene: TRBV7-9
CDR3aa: CASSRGQGNQPQHF
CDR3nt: TGTGCCAGCAGCCGAGGACAGGGGAATCAGCCCCAGCATTTT

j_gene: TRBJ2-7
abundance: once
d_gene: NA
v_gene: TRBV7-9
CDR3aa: CASSPGAGGEQYF
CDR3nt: TGTGCCAGCAGCCCGGGGGCAGGCGGCGAGCAGTACTTC

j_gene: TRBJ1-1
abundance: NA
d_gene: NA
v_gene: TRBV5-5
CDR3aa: CASSPFPLTPTRAEAFF
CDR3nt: TGTGCCAGCAGCCCTTTTCCTCTGACCCCAACACGGGCTGAAGCTTTCTTT

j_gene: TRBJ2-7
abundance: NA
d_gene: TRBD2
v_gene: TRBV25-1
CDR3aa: CASSEHHSGVFSYEQYF
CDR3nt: TGTGCCAGCAGTGAACACCATAGCGGGGTGTTCTCCTACGAGCAGTACTTC

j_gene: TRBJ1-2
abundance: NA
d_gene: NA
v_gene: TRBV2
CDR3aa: CASRWGQDGYTF
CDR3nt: TGTGCCAGCAGATGGGGTCAGGATGGCTACACCTTC

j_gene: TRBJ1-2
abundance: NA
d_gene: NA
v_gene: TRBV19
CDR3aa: CASRLRATNYGYTF
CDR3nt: TGTGCCAGTAGACTCCGGGCCACTAACTATGGCTACACCTTC

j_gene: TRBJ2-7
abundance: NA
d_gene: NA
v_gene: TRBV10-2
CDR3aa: CASSVPPPFYEQYF
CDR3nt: TGCGCCAGCAGTGTTCCTCCCCCATTCTACGAGCAGTACTTC

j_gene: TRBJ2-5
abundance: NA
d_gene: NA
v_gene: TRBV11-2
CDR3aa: CASSLGVERGTQYF
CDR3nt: TGTGCCAGCAGCTTAGGGGTTGAAAGGGGCACCCAGTACTTC

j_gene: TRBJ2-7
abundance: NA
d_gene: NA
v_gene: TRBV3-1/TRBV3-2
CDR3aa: CASSQGGGAGEQYF
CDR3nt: TGTGCCAGCAGCCAAGGTGGCGGGGCGGGCGAGCAGTACTTC

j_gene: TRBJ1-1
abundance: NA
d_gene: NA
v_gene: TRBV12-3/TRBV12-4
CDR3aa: CASSFSNTEAFF
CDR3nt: TGTGCCAGCAGTTTCTCGAACACTGAAGCTTTCTTT

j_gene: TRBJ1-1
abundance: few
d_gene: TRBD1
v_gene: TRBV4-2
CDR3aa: CASSQDLTTVQGDTEAFF
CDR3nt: TGTGCCAGCAGCCAAGATTTGACTACGGTACAGGGGGACACTGAAGCTTTCTTT

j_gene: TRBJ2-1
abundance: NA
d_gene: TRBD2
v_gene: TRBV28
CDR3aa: CASTLAGVYNEQFF
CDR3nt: TGTGCCAGCACCTTAGCGGGGGTGTACAATGAGCAGTTCTTC

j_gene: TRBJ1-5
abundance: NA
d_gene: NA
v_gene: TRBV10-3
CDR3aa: CAISRQGTGNQPQHF
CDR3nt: TGTGCCATCAGTCGTCAGGGTACGGGCAATCAGCCCCAGCATTTT

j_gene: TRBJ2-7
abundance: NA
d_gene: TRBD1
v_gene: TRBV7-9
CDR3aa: CASSRPGTETYEQYF
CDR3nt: TGTGCCAGCAGCAGGCCTGGGACAGAGACCTACGAGCAGTACTTC

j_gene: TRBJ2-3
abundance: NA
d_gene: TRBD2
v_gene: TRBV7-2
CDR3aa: CASQLAGGMKDTQYF
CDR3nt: TGTGCCAGCCAGCTAGCGGGGGGGATGAAAGATACGCAGTATTTT

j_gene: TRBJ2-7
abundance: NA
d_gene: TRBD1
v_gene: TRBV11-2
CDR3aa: CASSLGTGLYEQYF
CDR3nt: TGTGCCAGCAGCTTAGGGACAGGGCTCTACGAGCAGTACTTC

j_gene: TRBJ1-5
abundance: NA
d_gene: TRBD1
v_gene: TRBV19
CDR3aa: CASSPSRDSRNQPQHF
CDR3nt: TGTGCCAGTAGTCCCTCCCGGGACAGTCGCAATCAGCCCCAGCATTTT

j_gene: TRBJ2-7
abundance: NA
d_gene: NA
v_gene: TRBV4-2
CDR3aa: CASSQGRGQGLREQYF
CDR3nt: TGTGCCAGCAGCCAAGGGAGAGGGCAGGGCTTGAGGGAGCAGTACTTC

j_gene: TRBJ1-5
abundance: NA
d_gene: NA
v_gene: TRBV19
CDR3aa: CASSPLGQPQHF
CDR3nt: TGTGCCAGTAGTCCCCTCGGTCAGCCCCAGCATTTT

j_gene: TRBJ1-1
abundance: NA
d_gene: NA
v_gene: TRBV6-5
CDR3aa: CASSYRRRGDTEAFF
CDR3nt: TGTGCCAGCAGTTATCGCCGGCGGGGGGACACTGAAGCTTTCTTT

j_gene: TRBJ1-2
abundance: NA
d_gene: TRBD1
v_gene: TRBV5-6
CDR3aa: CASRNRGEGYTF
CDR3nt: TGTGCCAGCAGAAACAGGGGCGAGGGCTACACCTTC

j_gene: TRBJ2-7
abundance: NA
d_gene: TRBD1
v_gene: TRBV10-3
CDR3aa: CAISGTGGHEQYF
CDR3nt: TGTGCCATCAGTGGGACAGGGGGCCACGAGCAGTACTTC

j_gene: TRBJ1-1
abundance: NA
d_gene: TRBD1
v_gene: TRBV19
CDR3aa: CASSMTGWGNTEAFF
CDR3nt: TGTGCCAGTAGTATGACAGGGTGGGGGAACACTGAAGCTTTCTTT

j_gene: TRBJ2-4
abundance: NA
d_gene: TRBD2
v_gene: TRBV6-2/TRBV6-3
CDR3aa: CASSYWGLAGNQAKNIQYF
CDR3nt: TGTGCCAGCAGTTACTGGGGACTAGCGGGGAACCAAGCCAAAAACATTCAGTACTTC

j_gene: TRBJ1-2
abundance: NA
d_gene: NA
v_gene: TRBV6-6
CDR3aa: CASGSFHGYTF
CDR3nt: TGTGCCAGCGGATCCTTCCATGGCTACACCTTC

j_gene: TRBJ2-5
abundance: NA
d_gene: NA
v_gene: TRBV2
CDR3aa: CASSDHGETQYF
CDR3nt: TGTGCCAGCAGTGACCACGGAGAGACCCAGTACTTC

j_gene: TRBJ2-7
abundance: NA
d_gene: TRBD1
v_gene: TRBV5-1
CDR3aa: CASSSGQEYEQYF
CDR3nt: TGCGCCAGCAGTTCGGGACAGGAGTACGAGCAGTACTTC

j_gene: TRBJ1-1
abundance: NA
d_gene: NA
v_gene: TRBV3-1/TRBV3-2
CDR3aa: CASSPRSGTEAFF
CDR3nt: TGTGCCAGCAGCCCCCGTAGTGGGACAGAAGCTTTCTTT

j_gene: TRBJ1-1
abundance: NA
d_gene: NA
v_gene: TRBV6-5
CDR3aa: CASSSGVNTEAFF
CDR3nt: TGTGCCAGCAGTTCCGGGGTCAACACTGAAGCTTTCTTT

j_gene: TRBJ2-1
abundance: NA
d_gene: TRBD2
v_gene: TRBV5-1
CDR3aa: CASSPVLRGGDEQFF
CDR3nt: TGCGCCAGCAGCCCGGTTTTGAGGGGAGGGGATGAGCAGTTCTTC

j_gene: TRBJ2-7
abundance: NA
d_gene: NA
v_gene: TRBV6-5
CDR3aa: CASSYATGYEQYF
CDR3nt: TGTGCCAGCAGTTACGCCACAGGATACGAGCAGTACTTC

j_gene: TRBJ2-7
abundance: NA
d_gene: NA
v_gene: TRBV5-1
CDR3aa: CASSSRGYEQYF
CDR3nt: TGCGCCAGCAGTAGCAGGGGTTACGAGCAGTACTTC

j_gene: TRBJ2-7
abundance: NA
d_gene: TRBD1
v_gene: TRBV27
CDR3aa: CASSRQGGNYEQYF
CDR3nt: TGTGCCAGCAGCCGACAGGGGGGGAACTACGAGCAGTACTTC

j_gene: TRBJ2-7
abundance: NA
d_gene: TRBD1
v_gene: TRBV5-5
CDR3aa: CASSLAGTAPYEQYF
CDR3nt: TGTGCCAGCAGCTTGGCAGGGACAGCTCCCTACGAGCAGTACTTC

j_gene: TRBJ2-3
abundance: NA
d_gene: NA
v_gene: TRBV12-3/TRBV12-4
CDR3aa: CASSLMGADTQYF
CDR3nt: TGTGCCAGCAGTTTAATGGGGGCGGATACGCAGTATTTT

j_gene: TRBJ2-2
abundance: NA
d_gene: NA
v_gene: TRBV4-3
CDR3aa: CASSQDWSGYPGELFF
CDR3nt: TGCGCCAGCAGCCAAGATTGGAGTGGGTATCCCGGGGAGCTGTTTTTT

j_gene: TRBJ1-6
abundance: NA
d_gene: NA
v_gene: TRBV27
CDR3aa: CASSFGQAKNSPLHF
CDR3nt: TGTGCCAGCAGTTTCGGTCAGGCGAAGAATTCACCCCTCCACTTT